The entry below gives a single TCR beta chain sequence along with its context. Germline V CDR1 and CDR2: SGHRS, YFSETQ. With 2 bases removed from V and 4 bases from J, the gap between germline ends came to 15 bases. This CDR3 comprises 15 residues. The record originates from a study of shared clonotypes between healthy human individuals. Clones were read by immunoSEQ multiplex PCR, and TCRdb kept only the in-frame ones, dropping some. Among 2 million to 2.5 million clones listed, roughly 93% were seen once. The specimen was naive CD4+ T cells from PBMCs. Subset in this sample: CD45RA+ positively selected. The receptor was derived from a man younger than 30 in good health. Some clones in this sample may be carry-over from other donors' samples. The chain combines TRBV5-1 with TRBJ1-2; TRBD1 is a possible D gene (5 bases). Written as DNA, the CDR3 is TGCGCCAGCAGCTTCACTACCGGGACGGTCTATGGCTACACCTTC. Protein: CASSFTTGTVYGYTF.